The sequence of this T cell receptor (beta chain) was determined in a study of blood T cell repertoires in COVID-19. Trimming cost V 1 base and J 2 bases; bases outside gene matches: 1. Per germline, CDR1 MNHNS and CDR2 SASEGT. This CDR3 has 15 amino acids. The method was immunoSEQ multiplex PCR; TCRdb's version includes in-frame clones alone and lacks a portion of them. The sample contains around 420,000 clones, roughly 90% of which appear only once. The sequence came from a woman aged 40 to 49 with acute COVID-19. The sequenced material came from PBMCs or T cells enriched from blood (not recorded which). The chain uses TRBV6-1 and TRBJ2-3; 9 positions match TRBD2. This chain's CDR3 is CASSEGTSATDTQYF. Here the CDR3 DNA reads TGTGCCAGCAGTGAAGGGACTAGCGCCACAGATACGCAGTATTTT.